This TCR beta chain was sequenced for a study of blood T cells in healthy people across ages. Study outcomes and limitations: For the donors, CMV status was unknown and possibly confounded expanded clonotype changes.

With regard to this clonotype: Its antigen is undetermined.

Through a sample-barcoded 5' primer and a J-beta primer mix, a second PCR was run for roughly 7 to 11 cycles. All cDNA molecules were each tagged by a template-switch adaptor with 12 random nucleotides. Each sample provided no less than 2.5 million CDR3-containing paired-end reads. TCRdb analysed the 5' RACE reads with MiXCR anew, one entry per CDR3 protein. The table lists approximately 880,000 distinct CDR3 sequences, under 50% of them singletons, with about an eighth in the top ten. The receptor was isolated from a man aged 25 to 45 in good health. Sequencing input: blood.

The CDR3 region is CSAQTGVEETQYF. CDR3 sequence (DNA): TGCAGTGCTCAGACAGGGGTGGAAGAGACCCAGTACTTC. The rearrangement joins TRBV20-1 to TRBJ2-5; the match to TRBD1 covers 8 bases. V lost 5 bases and J lost 3; bases outside the gene matches: 5. The CDR3 is 13 residues long. CDR1 DFQATT and CDR2 SNEGSKA come from the germline V gene (reference sequence).